Listed below are T cell receptor beta chains from one sample, sequenced in a study of T cell responses to AZD1222 COVID-19 vaccine. Assay used: immunoSEQ multiplex PCR; TCRdb lists only in-frame clones, some missing. The data contain about 100,000 clones, around 89% of them singletons. The input for sequencing was peripheral blood, taken on day 0 of AZD1222 vaccination. The receptors come from an adult in good health. Both conserved end residues are part of each CDR3. The D gene is left open where the match is weak. Size is stated for part of the rows, as once, few or many counts, or as a class when the clone is expanded.

j_gene | abundance | d_gene | v_gene | CDR3nt | CDR3aa
TRBJ1-5 | NA | NA | TRBV2 | TGTGCCAGCAGTGAAGCGATTCACAATCAGCCCCAGCATTTT | CASSEAIHNQPQHF
TRBJ2-7 | NA | NA | TRBV5-5 | TGTGCCAGCAGCTTGATAAATGGGGAGCAGTACTTC | CASSLINGEQYF
TRBJ1-6 | NA | NA | TRBV25-1 | TGTGCCAGCAGAACAGCTACCTCGGCTAATTCACCCCTCCACTTT | CASRTATSANSPLHF
TRBJ1-1 | NA | NA | TRBV10-1 | TGCGCCAGCAGCCGGACGGCCATGAACACTGAAGCTTTCTTT | CASSRTAMNTEAFF
TRBJ2-7 | NA | TRBD1 | TRBV7-2 | TGTGCCAGCAGAATCCTACAGGGGGCACAAGAGCAGTACTTC | CASRILQGAQEQYF
TRBJ2-2 | once | NA | TRBV18 | TGTGCCAGCTCAGGGTGGACAGATCCCGCCGGGGAGCTGTTTTTT | CASSGWTDPAGELFF
TRBJ2-1 | NA | TRBD1 | TRBV7-2 | TGTGCCAGCAGCTTACAGACAGGGGCCCACAATGAGCAGTTCTTC | CASSLQTGAHNEQFF
TRBJ1-1 | NA | TRBD1 | TRBV23-1 | TGCGCCAGCAGTCAGTCAGGGGGCTCTGTGCCGAACACTGAAGCTTTCTTT | CASSQSGGSVPNTEAFF
TRBJ1-5 | NA | NA | TRBV7-2 | TGTGCCAGCAGCTTAGAAAGCAATCAGCCCCAGCATTTT | CASSLESNQPQHF
TRBJ1-4 | once | TRBD1 | TRBV6-5 | TGTGCCAGCAGGAGGACAGGGCCTAATGAAAAACTGTTTTTT | CASRRTGPNEKLFF
TRBJ2-1 | NA | NA | TRBV27 | TGTGCCAGCAGTTTACGACTCCTCTCCTACAATGAGCAGTTCTTC | CASSLRLLSYNEQFF
TRBJ1-4 | NA | TRBD1 | TRBV5-1 | TGCGCCAGCAGCTCAACCGGGACAGTTAATGAAAAACTGTTTTTT | CASSSTGTVNEKLFF
TRBJ2-5 | NA | TRBD2 | TRBV15 | TGTGCCACCAGCAGAGTGGGACTAGCGGGATTGGGGGGTTTGGAGACCCAGTACTTC | CATSRVGLAGLGGLETQYF
TRBJ1-3 | once | NA | TRBV7-9 | TGTGCCAGCAGGGGAAACACCATATATTTT | CASRGNTIYF
TRBJ1-5 | NA | NA | TRBV6-6 | TGTGCCAGCACCCAACAGCCCAATAGCAATCAGCCCCAGCATTTT | CASTQQPNSNQPQHF
TRBJ1-6 | once | NA | TRBV30 | TGTGCCTGGAGGAGGGTCTATAATTCACCCCTCCACTTT | CAWRRVYNSPLHF
TRBJ1-6 | NA | NA | TRBV19 | TGTGCCAGTAGTAACGGGGTGGGAAATTCACCCCTCCACTTT | CASSNGVGNSPLHF
TRBJ1-1 | NA | NA | TRBV15 | TGTGCCACCAGCACCCACCGCCCCACCGGGGGCAGAGCTTTCTTT | CATSTHRPTGGRAFF
TRBJ2-7 | NA | TRBD1 | TRBV19 | TGTGCCAGTGGCTCCGGGACAGGGTCCAACGAGCAGTACTTC | CASGSGTGSNEQYF
TRBJ1-4 | NA | NA | TRBV24-1 | TGTGCCACCAGTGATGGGGCAGACTATAATGAAAAACTGTTTTTT | CATSDGADYNEKLFF
TRBJ2-6 | NA | NA | TRBV4-3 | TGCGCCAGCAGCCTCTCCTCAGGGTATAGCTCTGGGGCCAACGTCCTGACTTTC | CASSLSSGYSSGANVLTF
TRBJ2-1 | NA | NA | TRBV2 | TGTGCCAGCAGTGAGGCCCTTGGGGCTTACAATGAGCAGTTCTTC | CASSEALGAYNEQFF
TRBJ2-3 | NA | TRBD2 | TRBV28 | TGTGCCAGCAGTTCCCGACTAGCGGGAGCCGGGGGTACGCAGTATTTT | CASSSRLAGAGGTQYF
TRBJ2-1 | NA | NA | TRBV19 | TGTGCCAGTAGTGGCGCAGGGAGCTCCTACAATGAGCAGTTCTTC | CASSGAGSSYNEQFF
TRBJ2-2 | NA | NA | TRBV25-1 | TGTGCCAGCAGTGAATCACGGCAAGCCGGGGAGCTGTTTTTT | CASSESRQAGELFF
TRBJ2-2 | NA | NA | TRBV5-1 | TGCGCCAGCAGCTTGAGCCGGGAGAACACCGGGGAGCTGTTTTTT | CASSLSRENTGELFF
TRBJ1-5 | NA | TRBD1 | TRBV2 | TGTGCCAGCAGTGAAGCGACAGGGAGTAGCAATCAGCCCCAGCATTTT | CASSEATGSSNQPQHF
TRBJ1-1 | NA | TRBD1 | TRBV6-5 | TGTGCCAGCAGTTACAAGGACAGGGAGGGCTACACTGAAGCTTTCTTT | CASSYKDREGYTEAFF
TRBJ2-1 | once | NA | TRBV2 | TGTGCCAGCAGTGACGTGCCACCGGGAACTTACAATGAGCAGTTCTTC | CASSDVPPGTYNEQFF
TRBJ2-2 | once | TRBD1 | TRBV7-6 | TGTGCCAGCAGCTTATCCGGGACAGGGAACACCGGGGAGCTGTTTTTT | CASSLSGTGNTGELFF
TRBJ2-1 | NA | NA | TRBV7-2 | TGTGCCAGCAGCTTAGTTCCCGGGGCCAACAATGAGCAGTTCTTC | CASSLVPGANNEQFF
TRBJ2-4 | NA | NA | TRBV7-2 | TGTGCCAGCAGCCCGGGACTCCGCTTAGCCAAAAACATTCAGTACTTC | CASSPGLRLAKNIQYF
TRBJ2-1 | NA | TRBD2 | TRBV7-9 | TGTGCCAGCAGCCCCAGACTAGCGGGAGATGGGTGGAATGAGCAGTTCTTC | CASSPRLAGDGWNEQFF
TRBJ2-7 | NA | TRBD2 | TRBV23-1 | TGCGCCAGCAGTCACGGGACTAGCGGGATCCCGGCCGACCTCCTGCCACATACGAGCCACGAGCAGTACTTC | CASSHGTSGIPADLLPHTSHEQYF
TRBJ1-1 | NA | TRBD1 | TRBV6-2/TRBV6-3 | TGTGCCAGCAGTCGGACAGGGTCTGAAGCTTTCTTT | CASSRTGSEAFF
TRBJ1-1 | NA | NA | TRBV19 | TGTGCCACTACTGGGTCTTCGAACACTGAAGCTTTCTTT | CATTGSSNTEAFF
TRBJ1-1 | NA | NA | TRBV5-5 | TGTGCCAGCAGCTCGCTATTCGCTGAAGCTTTCTTT | CASSSLFAEAFF
TRBJ2-5 | once | NA | TRBV19 | TGTGCCAGTAGTGGGGGGCTTATGGAGACCCAGTACTTC | CASSGGLMETQYF
TRBJ1-2 | NA | TRBD1 | TRBV16 | TGTGCCAGCAGCCAATTAGGGACAGGGGGCGATCCCTATGGCTACACCTTC | CASSQLGTGGDPYGYTF
TRBJ2-7 | NA | TRBD1 | TRBV2 | TGTGCCAGCCGACAGGGTGGTTCTGGCTACGAGCAGTACTTC | CASRQGGSGYEQYF
TRBJ2-1 | once | NA | TRBV7-2 | TGTGCCAGCAGCTTGCACAAGGGCAATGAGCAGTTCTTC | CASSLHKGNEQFF
TRBJ2-7 | NA | TRBD2 | TRBV9 | TGTGCCAGCAGCGTCGGGACTAGCGATAGGGAGCAGTACTTC | CASSVGTSDREQYF
TRBJ2-2 | once | NA | TRBV13 | TGTGCCAGCAGCTTAATAGCGGTAACCGGGGAGCTGTTTTTT | CASSLIAVTGELFF
TRBJ1-1 | NA | TRBD1 | TRBV7-9 | TGTGCCAGCAGCTACACAGTCGGACAGGGGGGGCGAAACACTGAAGCTTTCTTT | CASSYTVGQGGRNTEAFF
TRBJ2-7 | NA | TRBD2 | TRBV5-1 | TGCGCCAGCAGCTTGGTAGGCGGGGGGGCCTACGAGCAGTACTTC | CASSLVGGGAYEQYF
TRBJ2-1 | NA | NA | TRBV6-6 | TGTGCCAGCAGCCCGAACGGCTGGGGTTACAATGAGCAGTTCTTC | CASSPNGWGYNEQFF
TRBJ1-1 | NA | NA | TRBV5-1 | TGCGCCAGCAGCTGGGGCCCTACATGGTTCGAAGGTAGCATGAACACTGAAGCTTTCTTT | CASSWGPTWFEGSMNTEAFF
TRBJ2-3 | once | NA | TRBV4-3 | TGCGCCAGCAGCCCCAGGGAATCGGCTCGGATCGGCACAGATACGCAGTATTTT | CASSPRESARIGTDTQYF
TRBJ1-4 | NA | NA | TRBV13 | TGTGCCAGCAGTCGGAAGGAGTCAACGGATGAAAAACTGTTTTTT | CASSRKESTDEKLFF
TRBJ1-5 | NA | NA | TRBV4-2 | TGTGCCAGCAGCCAACAGGGGAATCAGCCCCAGCATTTT | CASSQQGNQPQHF
TRBJ1-2 | NA | NA | TRBV6-4 | TGTGCCAGCAGTGACTCGAACGGAGGGGTAGAGGGCTACACCTTC | CASSDSNGGVEGYTF
TRBJ2-3 | NA | NA | TRBV6-2/TRBV6-3 | TGTGCCAGCAGTTACTCGACTAGCACAGATACGCAGTATTTT | CASSYSTSTDTQYF
TRBJ2-7 | few | NA | TRBV2 | TGTGCCAGCAGTGAGGGGGGACTTCCGAAGTTC | CASSEGGLPKF
TRBJ2-4 | once | NA | TRBV29-1 | TGCAGCGTCATAGGGGGGGACCTAGCCAAAAACATTCAGTACTTC | CSVIGGDLAKNIQYF
TRBJ2-3 | few | NA | TRBV7-2 | TGTGCCAGCAGCTTAGCGGGCGGGTTTGGGACAGATACGCAGTATTTT | CASSLAGGFGTDTQYF